A single sample gave rise to the 27 T cell receptor beta chains below, sequenced in a study of monozygotic twins with inflammatory bowel disease. Reprocessing the 5' RACE reads, TCRdb reports a single entry for every CDR3 protein and omits DNA. The table for this sample gives about 440,000 distinct CDR3 sequences. The material sequenced was blood. These receptors were taken from a human donor with ulcerative colitis or Crohn's disease, or a healthy co-twin of an affected twin (not recorded which).

V and J are TRBV30 and TRBJ1-1; with no DNA, the TCRdb D assignment of TRBD1 cannot be verified. Germline lookup yields CDR1 GTSNPN and CDR2 SVGIG (reference sequence). The CDR3 loop spans 14 amino acids. Here the CDR3 reads CAWRGDSSGTEAFF.

The chain employs TRBV7-2 and TRBJ2-5; TCRdb proposes TRBD1, but this gene call is untestable without DNA. The germline V gene has CDR1 SGHTA and CDR2 FQGNSA. This CDR3 is 13 amino acids long. The CDR3 loop reads CASTPGGVETQYF.

The chain is built from TRBV7-2 and TRBJ2-2. This CDR3 spans 15 amino acids. Germline CDR1 and CDR2: SGHTA and FQGNSA. The CDR3 reads CASSTRTVNTGELFF.

The V call is TRBV7-2, the J call TRBJ2-6. CDR1 is SGHTA and CDR2 is FQGNSA in the germline V gene. CDR3 length: 16 residues. The CDR3 loop is CASSLKVSSGANVLTF.

This rearrangement joins TRBV7-3 to TRBJ2-7. The CDR3 has 14 residues. Germline loops: CDR1 SGHTA, CDR2 FQGTGA. The CDR3 reads CASSLTPTPYEQYF.

J is TRBJ2-2 and V is TRBV7-3. This CDR3 has 13 amino acids. Germline V gene data show CDR1 as SGHTA and CDR2 as FQGTGA. CDR3 loop: CASSFGGNGELFF.

This chain joins TRBV7-9 and TRBJ1-6. Germline V gives CDR1 SEHNR, CDR2 FQNEAQ (reference sequence). CDR3 size: 13 residues. The CDR3 reads CASSSFEGSPLHF.

This chain uses TRBV25-1 with TRBJ1-2; without DNA, the TCRdb call of TRBD1 cannot be checked. The CDR3 spans 17 residues. Germline-derived CDR1 and CDR2 are MGHDK and SYGVNS. The chain's CDR3 is CASTGGSGSGANYGYTF.

The chain uses TRBV5-1 and TRBJ2-1; absent DNA, TCRdb's TRBD2 call cannot be checked. The CDR3 extends over 12 amino acids. Germline V lookup: CDR1 SGHRS, CDR2 YFSETQ. The CDR3 protein is CASSPSSIGQFF.

The chain joins TRBV10-3 to TRBJ2-5; as DNA is missing, the TRBD2 call by TCRdb cannot be tested. This CDR3 has 15 residues. The germline V gene encodes CDR1 ENHRY and CDR2 SYGVKD. The CDR3 is CAISGTGRSAETQYF.

The chain combines TRBV29-1 with TRBJ2-3; TCRdb reports TRBD2, a call that lacks DNA to check it against. The length of the CDR3 is 20 residues. Germline CDR1 is SQVTM and CDR2 is ANQGSEA. The chain's CDR3 is CSVEFPASGDVLWEADTQYF.

V and J are TRBV6-5 and TRBJ2-3. The CDR3 runs 16 residues. CDR1 and CDR2 (germline): MNHEY, SVGAGI. The CDR3 spells CASSYAVAHNTDTQYF.

V is TRBV9 and J is TRBJ2-3; the TCRdb D gene call, TRBD1, has no DNA to confirm it. CDR3 size: 15 residues. Germline CDR1 SGDLS, CDR2 YYNGEE. The CDR3 sequence is CASSPQGSTTDTQYF.

This chain links TRBV5-1 with TRBJ1-1; the D call from TCRdb, TRBD1, cannot be confirmed without DNA. The germline V gene has CDR1 SGHRS and CDR2 YFSETQ. This CDR3 has 15 residues. CDR3 region: CASSLEGTGNTEAFF.

The CDR3 sequence: CASSIWGRKTEAFF. V gene TRBV19 combines with J gene TRBJ1-1. Germline V gives CDR1 LNHDA, CDR2 SQIVND (reference sequence). This CDR3 spans 14 amino acids.

The chain couples TRBV19 to TRBJ1-2; TCRdb calls TRBD1, which cannot be checked without DNA. This CDR3 is built from 11 residues. The V gene's germline CDR1 is LNHDA and CDR2 SQIVND (reference sequence). CDR3 protein: CATRQVVGYTF.

The gene calls are TRBV7-2 and TRBJ1-1; TCRdb selects TRBD1, and the lack of DNA leaves this call unchecked. The germline V gene encodes CDR1 SGHTA and CDR2 FQGNSA. The CDR3 is 16 residues long. CDR3 loop: CASSLGATGGFTEAFF.

This chain joins TRBV12-3 or TRBV12-4 and TRBJ2-1; as DNA is missing, the TRBD1 call by TCRdb cannot be tested. The CDR3 extends over 15 amino acids. This CDR3 is CASTPGRLTYNEQFF.

The V and J genes are TRBV14 and TRBJ2-3. The germline gives CDR1 SGHDN, CDR2 FVKESK. The CDR3 loop spans 15 amino acids. The CDR3: CASSRRFQGADTQYF.

V usage is TRBV27 and J usage is TRBJ2-1; the TRBD2 assignment by TCRdb is unverifiable without DNA. Germline CDR1 MNHEY, CDR2 SMNVEV (reference sequence). This CDR3 is built from 15 residues. The CDR3 is CASSLGLAVRNEQFF.

The chain joins TRBV20-1 to TRBJ2-7; the D call of TRBD1 rests on TCRdb alone, since no DNA is present to check it. CDR3 length: 13 amino acids. Germline-derived CDR1 and CDR2 are DFQATT and SNEGSKA (reference sequence). CDR3 protein: CSAPGTGIYEQYF.

V usage is TRBV14 and J usage is TRBJ2-7; no DNA is available, so the TRBD1 call from TCRdb remains unchecked. This CDR3 contains 14 residues. Germline-derived CDR1 and CDR2 are SGHDN and FVKESK. The CDR3 is CASSQESGIYEQYF.

V and J are TRBV11-2 and TRBJ2-3. The CDR3 covers 15 residues. Germline CDR1 is SGHAT and CDR2 is FQNNGV. CDR3 loop: CASSLPGATPDTQYF.

This chain joins TRBV7-2 and TRBJ2-2; the TRBD2 assignment by TCRdb is unverifiable without DNA. This CDR3 is 16 amino acids long. Germline V gene lookup returns CDR1 SGHTA and CDR2 FQGNSA. Here the CDR3 reads CASSAGLLANTGELFF.

The V and J genes are TRBV7-9 and TRBJ1-4; checking the TCRdb D call of TRBD1 is not possible without DNA. Germline V lookup: CDR1 SEHNR, CDR2 FQNEAQ (reference sequence). This CDR3 is 15 amino acids long. The CDR3 sequence: CASSLPGTGGEKLFF.

This chain joins TRBV5-1 and TRBJ2-3. Germline CDR1 is SGHRS and CDR2 is YFSETQ. The length of the CDR3 is 15 residues. The CDR3 loop is CASSLEGKPPDTQYF. Complete variable domain (other parts from reference TRBV5-1 and TRBJ2-3): KAGVTQTPRYLIKTRGQQVTLSCSPISGHRSVSWYQQTPGQGLQFLFEYFSETQRNKGNFPGRFSGRQFSNSRSEMNVSTLELGDSALYLCASSLEGKPPDTQYFGPGTRLTVL.

The gene calls are TRBV3-1 and TRBJ2-3; TCRdb lists TRBD2, though no DNA is available to test this call. The CDR3 runs 17 residues. Germline CDR1 LGHDT, CDR2 YNNKEL (reference sequence). CDR3 protein: CASSQETGAWGTDTQYF.